This TCR beta chain was profiled in a study of blood T cell repertoires in COVID-19. Produced via immunoSEQ multiplex PCR; TCRdb's table is partial and in-frame only. Of some 700,000 clones detected, more than 80% appear once; the ten largest clones hold 0.2% to 0.3%. V shed 1 base, J shed 0 bases, and the junction held 6 bases outside the gene matches. The germline CDR1 and CDR2 sequences are SEHNR and FQNEAQ (reference sequence). The CDR3 runs to 17 residues. Material: peripheral blood. This clonotype was obtained from a woman aged 18-35 years with acute or convalescent COVID-19. The genes are TRBV7-9 and TRBJ2-3, with TRBD2 identical over 8 bases. For the CDR3, the DNA is TGTGCCAGCAGCTTAGACCCTAGCGGGCCTAGCACAGATACGCAGTATTTT. Translation gives CASSLDPSGPSTDTQYF.